Ten or more counts support the clone carrying this T cell receptor beta chain. The record originates from a study of low-dose radiotherapy and immunotherapy resistance in tumors. Looking at the study overall: For Cohort 1, fractions of 0.5 Gy were given every 2 weeks, reaching 6.5 Gy overall.

With TRAV- and TRBV-specific primers, first-strand cDNA was made, covering the alpha and beta chains. A roughly 19-cycle PCR with a constant-region primer and V-primer adapter amplified TCRs. In vitro transcription served to amplify the mRNA that had been isolated. Each CDR3 protein is one row after TCRdb ran MiXCR on the reads. The data show about 44,000 distinct CDR3 sequences, around 25% seen once. Germline assignment: CDR1 LNHDA and CDR2 SQIVND (reference sequence). The V and J ends lost 5 bases and 5 bases respectively, with 16 bases between them. CDR3 length equals 15 residues. Time point denoted: after trial treatment. The treatment here: LDRT plus nivolumab, ipilimumab, low-dose cyclophosphamide and aspirin (RACIN trial).

V and J are TRBV19 and TRBJ2-1; the D is unclear. This material consisted of PBMCs, taken after low-dose radiotherapy plus immunotherapy. The clonotype was recovered from a male donor with prostate cancer. The DNA of the CDR3 is TGTGCCAGTAGTCCACGACTCAGAAAGAACAATGAGCAGTTCTTC. Amino acid sequence: CASSPRLRKNNEQFF.